Presented here are 8 T cell receptor beta chains from one specimen sequenced in a study of human T cells and chemical hapten exposure. Regarding time point: patch test 1, 2 weeks after DPC sensitization. Documented treatment: therapeutic diphenylcyclopropenone sensitization with weekly scalp DPC. In TCRdb, the RACE reads were re-called with MiXCR into one record per CDR3 protein. This table holds around 380,000 distinct CDR3 sequences, 4% to 5.5% found once. The source was whole blood, collected in connection with sensitization to the hapten diphenylcyclopropenone (DPC). The receptors come from a woman between 50 and 59 years old with alopecia areata. Some clones in this sample may be carry-over from other donors' samples.

This clonotype was picked up many times. V gene TRBV28 combines with J gene TRBJ1-6; D is perhaps TRBD1 (6 bases). CDR1 is MDHEN, CDR2 SYDVKM, per germline. The CDR3 runs 13 residues. The V end lost 6 bases, the J end lost 7 bases, and 10 bases lay between the germline ends. CDR3 DNA sequence: TGTGCCAGCAGCTTTACAGGGAATTCACCCCTCCACTTT. Its protein is CASSFTGNSPLHF.

This clonotype occurred many times. Here the CDR3 reads CASSYVRDVESGELFF. Here the CDR3 DNA reads TGTGCCAGCAGCTACGTGCGAGATGTGGAGAGCGGGGAGCTGTTTTTT. The V and J genes are TRBV7-6 and TRBJ2-2; no reliable D call. CDR3 length: 16 amino acids. Trimming shortened V by 4 bases and J by 7 bases, and 19 bases separated the two germline ends. CDR1 and CDR2 (germline): SGHVS, FNYEAQ.

This clonotype was seen many times. The V gene is TRBV4-3, the J gene TRBJ1-5; no definite D call. This CDR3 comprises 15 residues. V lost 0 bases, J lost 4 bases, and 10 bases lay in between. The germline CDR1 and CDR2 sequences are LGHNA and YSLEER. CDR3: CASSQDRVGNQPQHF. In nucleotides, the CDR3 is TGCGCCAGCAGCCAAGATCGCGTAGGGAATCAGCCCCAGCATTTT.

There are many counts of this clonotype. The chain recombines TRBV6-6 with TRBJ2-5, with 7 nucleotides matching TRBD1. V dropped 0 bases and J dropped 5; count of bases not matched to a gene: 6. Germline CDR1 MNHNY, CDR2 SVGAGI (reference sequence). This CDR3 region has 15 residues. CDR3 bases: TGTGCCAGCAGTTACTCGATAGGGGGCAGGGAGACCCAGTACTTC. This translates into CASSYSIGGRETQYF.

This clonotype was seen many times. The V gene is TRBV2, the J gene TRBJ2-2; no clear D gene. The germline V and J ends were trimmed by 6 bases and 6 bases, with 11 bases remaining between them. The CDR3 is 13 amino acids. Germline values: CDR1 SNHLY, CDR2 FYNNEI. The CDR3 spells CASSVAPAGELFF. CDR3 nucleotides: TGTGCCAGCAGCGTTGCCCCGGCCGGGGAGCTGTTTTTT.

The chain carries TRBV6-5 and TRBJ2-2; D is unclear. CDR3 length: 13 amino acids. The germline V gene has CDR1 MNHEY and CDR2 SVGAGI. V lost 6 bases, J lost 5 bases, and 10 bases lay in between. The CDR3 DNA follows: TGTGCCAGCAGGACGACTCGGACCGGGGAGCTGTTTTTT. Amino acids: CASRTTRTGELFF.

This clonotype was observed a handful of times. This chain uses TRBV27 with TRBJ2-5, with D hard to call. V lost 1 base, J lost 2 bases, and 5 bases lay in between. In germline, CDR1 is MNHEY, CDR2 SMNVEV (reference sequence). CDR3 length: 13 amino acids. The chain's CDR3 is CASSLFLQETQYF. The CDR3 DNA follows: TGTGCCAGCAGTTTATTCCTGCAAGAGACCCAGTACTTC.

The gene calls are TRBV30 and TRBJ2-1; 8 bases agree with TRBD1. CDR1 is GTSNPN and CDR2 is SVGIG in the germline V gene (reference sequence). This CDR3 region has 16 residues. V lost 4 bases to trimming and J lost 9 bases; unmatched junction nucleotides: 17. CDR3 in amino acids: CAWITGIGQGGGEQFF. For the CDR3, the DNA is TGTGCCTGGATTACCGGAATAGGACAGGGTGGTGGTGAGCAGTTCTTC.